This T cell receptor (beta chain) was observed in a study of naive and memory T cell subsets. Points from the study as a whole: Naive and memory repertoire findings lacked a ground truth for validation. Activation and differentiation may alter RNA-based TCR counts.

Cells stained for CD3, CD4, CD8, CD45RA and CD27 were sorted into four subsets. The beta constant-region primer was an equimolar mix of two oligonucleotides covering TRBC1 and TRBC2. Ligated cDNA was amplified by four rounds of PCR with nested alpha and beta constant-region primers and SP2. MiXCR, applied by TCRdb to the UMI-ligation and nested PCR reads, yields one record per CDR3 protein. This table holds 70,000 to 95,000 distinct CDR3 sequences, roughly 7% found once. CDR3 size: 14 residues. V lost 3 bases to trimming and J lost 2 bases, with 14 bases between them. Germline CDR1 is DFQATT and CDR2 is SNEGSKA (reference sequence). A few counts support this clonotype. The antigen is undetermined.

The sequence was obtained from a human donor in good health. The source material was central memory CD4+ T cells from blood. This chain joins TRBV20-1 and TRBJ2-7; D is perhaps TRBD1 or TRBD2 (6 bases each). DNA of the CDR3: TGCAGTGCTAGGTCTGAGGGGGGTACCTACGAGCAGTACTTC. This encodes CSARSEGGTYEQYF.